This TCR beta chain was sequenced for a study of blood T cell repertoires in COVID-19. CDR1 WSHSY and CDR2 SAAADI come from the germline V gene. The length of the CDR3 is 13 residues. The V and J ends lost 3 bases and 4 bases respectively, with 10 bases between them. In the original processing: Reference gene primer amplification gave estimated nucleated cell counts. The repertoire was sequenced with immunoSEQ multiplex PCR; TCRdb's copy has only in-frame clones and lacks some. Clonal size and the V and J genes are those of that table, whereas D and trimming came from the DNA. The data show about 64,000 clones, with almost 80% seen just once and roughly 13% held by the top ten.

The sequence was collected from an elderly man with acute or convalescent COVID-19. Sequenced material: peripheral blood. This chain connects TRBV10-2 to TRBJ2-7; D perhaps matches TRBD2 (5 bases). CDR3 nucleotides: TGCGCCAGCAGTGATGTACTAGGGTACGAGCAGTACTTC. Encoded protein: CASSDVLGYEQYF.